The TCR beta chain described here comes from a study of shared clonotypes between healthy human individuals. Some clones are missing from TCRdb's copy, which holds only in-frame ones; the method was immunoSEQ multiplex PCR. This table has over 2,000,000 clones, about 93% appearing once. Terminally differentiated effector memory CD45RA+ cells were left out of the naive CD8 fraction, which was CD45RO-negative and positively selected for CCR7. The sequencing sample was made of naive CD8+ T cells from PBMCs. This receptor was obtained from a man between 18 and 29 years old in good health. Some clones in this sample may be carry-over from other donors' samples.

CDR3 sequence reads: CASIPPGVNYGYTF. CDR3 DNA: TGTGCCAGCATTCCTCCAGGGGTGAACTATGGCTACACCTTC. V and J are TRBV7-9 and TRBJ1-2, with TRBD1 as a possible D gene (6 bases). Germline CDR1 SEHNR, CDR2 FQNEAQ (reference sequence). Between the trimmed V and J ends, which lost 7 bases and 2 bases, there was a span of 14 bases. The CDR3 spans 14 residues.